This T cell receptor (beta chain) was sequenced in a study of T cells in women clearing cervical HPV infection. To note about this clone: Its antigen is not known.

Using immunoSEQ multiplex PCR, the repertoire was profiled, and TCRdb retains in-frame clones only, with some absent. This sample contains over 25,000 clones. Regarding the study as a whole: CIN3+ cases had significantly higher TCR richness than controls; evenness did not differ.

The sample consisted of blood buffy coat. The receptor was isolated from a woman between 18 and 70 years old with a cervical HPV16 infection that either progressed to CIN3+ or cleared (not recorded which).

The sequenced part of the CDR3 DNA is TGTGCCAGCAGCTTGGGACTAGCGGGGGGTACCTACGAG. This translates into CASSLGLAGGTYE. The entire CDR3 is CASSLGLAGGTYEQYF. The rearrangement links TRBV13 to TRBJ2-7; 15 bases align to TRBD2. With the read ending 3 residues before the CDR3 end, the germline J gene is used to fill in that end. CDR1 and CDR2 from the germline V gene are PRHDT and FYEKMQ (reference sequence). The junction had 2 bases not matched to a gene; V was cut back by 3 bases and J by 2 bases. The CDR3 extends over 16 amino acids.